Listed below are T cell receptor beta chains from one sample, sequenced in a study of tumor-infiltrating lymphocytes in primary liver carcinoma. Each CDR3 protein gets one entry after TCRdb re-called the multiplex PCR reads with MiXCR. Of 300,000 to 400,000 distinct CDR3 sequences in the sample, roughly 60% were seen once. The source material was peripheral blood. The receptors here all came from a man aged 35 to 55 with primary liver carcinoma and hepatitis B virus infection. CDR3s leave out the opening cysteine and the closing phenylalanine or tryptophan.

V gene	J gene	CDR3 protein
TRBV4-1	TRBJ2-5	ASSQGQLQETQY
TRBV28	TRBJ2-3	ASSLGGGTDTQY
TRBV28	TRBJ2-7	ASSPGYLPREQY
TRBV7-8	TRBJ2-7	ASSLGLSAYEQY
TRBV19	TRBJ1-1	ASSPGDTEAF
TRBV28	TRBJ2-3	ANSGDKGLNTQY
TRBV5-1	TRBJ1-2	ASSLVSEYGYT
TRBV12-3/TRBV12-4	TRBJ2-7	ASRSSGRGQGQY
TRBV10-3	TRBJ2-1	AISEVAGGPRREQF
TRBV6-5	TRBJ1-1	ASRVRVTSNTEAF
TRBV28	TRBJ1-2	ASGSQSYGYT
TRBV6-2/TRBV6-3	TRBJ2-7	AGSLPGIDQQY
TRBV5-1	TRBJ1-6	AGTLQESESPLH
TRBV30	TRBJ2-1	AWRTWDEQF
TRBV11-1	TRBJ2-5	AGSQGYGEAQY
TRBV5-1	TRBJ2-3	ASSPDAGGVPNTQY
TRBV10-3	TRBJ2-2	AITDTGGRELF
TRBV7-9	TRBJ2-3	ANSSVLAETDTQY
TRBV30	TRBJ2-5	AWSVRGSETQY
TRBV5-6	TRBJ1-5	ASSLGTGNQPQH
TRBV12-5	TRBJ2-2	ASGLLAGATRELF
TRBV5-5	TRBJ1-5	ASSRGGGDWNQPQH
TRBV29-1	TRBJ1-4	SVEDYEKLF
TRBV5-4	TRBJ2-5	ASSYGQGARETQY
TRBV6-1	TRBJ2-2	ASSAGATVDTGELF
TRBV10-1	TRBJ2-3	ASGEGIAGGTDTQY
TRBV7-9	TRBJ2-2	TSSYDRGRGTGELF
TRBV11-2	TRBJ2-3	ASTSIVHSTDTQY
TRBV10-2	TRBJ2-7	ASRPESSGTYEQY
TRBV6-2/TRBV6-3	TRBJ2-2	ASSYIRRGHGELF
TRBV4-2	TRBJ2-1	ASRKTSGSDNEQF
TRBV29-1	TRBJ2-3	SVGGLKGADTRY